This T cell receptor (beta chain) was captured by sequencing in a study of blood T cell repertoires in COVID-19. Study at large: The analysed material was cDNA or gDNA that came from T cells, B-cell-depleted T cells, or PBMCs.

Original analysis: Cell counts per sample came from amplifying reference gene primers. The repertoire was sequenced with immunoSEQ multiplex PCR; TCRdb's copy has only in-frame clones and lacks some. The DNA gave D and trimming, while V, J and clone size come from that table. The data hold about 260,000 clones, with roughly 89% observed a single time. Sequenced sample: peripheral blood. The sequence was collected from a woman in her thirties or forties who had recovered from COVID-19.

Here the CDR3 reads CSVDRGGGYTF. The DNA of the CDR3 is TGCAGTGTAGACAGGGGTGGTGGCTACACCTTC. The chain carries TRBV20-1 and TRBJ1-2; 8 nucleotides align to TRBD1. The CDR3 length is 11 residues. With 7 bases clipped from V and 7 bases from J, the junction kept 5 bases outside the gene matches. Germline values: CDR1 DFQATT, CDR2 SNEGSKA (reference sequence).